This TCR beta chain came from a study of shared clonotypes between healthy human individuals (TCRdb year 2020). Study-wide context: The cohort included a few men and two women between 18 and 49 years of age. Libraries were prepared and TCR repertoires were sequenced by different laboratories using diverse techniques, in order to increase sequencing depth and limit assay-specific biases. Per donor, three plates each were used for CD4 naive and CD4 memory, two for CD8 naive, and one for CD8 memory. To estimate repertoire size and how much clonotypes are shared between individuals, the study performed deep sequencing of blood TCR repertoires from about five healthy adults. Each donor's leukapheresis produced roughly between roughly 0.85 and 9.5 billion PBMCs.

The germline V end is reduced by 4 bases and the J end by 7 bases; junction bases left unmatched: 12. The CDR3 numbers 16 residues from cysteine through phenylalanine. The entry retains the CDR3 DNA only, 48 bases that are in frame from base 1. CDR1 and CDR2 are read off the germline V gene as SGHDT and YYEEEE. The donors were healthy, HIV-negative adults who had no recently reported acute infections or vaccinations. All donors were Caucasian adults living in Nashville, Tennessee, USA. Magnetic negative selection was used to enrich CD4+ T cells, after which naive cells were positively selected on CD45RA and the negative fraction became the memory subset. Blood was obtained by leukapheresis, after which PBMCs were separated by Ficoll-Histopaque density gradient centrifugation and cryopreserved in liquid nitrogen vapor phase. Purity and quantity of every magnetically sorted T cell population were checked by analytical flow cytometry. Each sorted fraction had its genomic DNA isolated and then quantified by UV absorbance on a Nanodrop 2000c.

This clone was recorded a few times. The clone's antigen remains unknown. Base qualities were left out, and no much larger clone turns up one base away. Beyond this particular receptor, the publication reports: Higher generation probabilities were observed for clonotypes shared by all four sorted-subset donors than for non-shared clonotypes. Sampling was restricted to blood, and TCR repertoires in tissues likely differ from the TCR repertoires found in blood. Rarefaction of sorted-subset datasets indicated incomplete sequencing despite the large sequencing depth. Because the study included a small number of donors, the genetic and exposure-history diversity represented was limited. Naive subsets generally had larger estimated clonotype richness than memory subsets did. Pairwise subsampling led to the expectation that sequencing depth would affect the degree of clonotype sharing among donors. Across four donors, about 5% of naive CD4, roughly 3.4% of naive CD8, about 2.3% of memory CD4, and under 0.45% of memory CD8 clonotypes were shared.

Using the deep immunoSEQ assay, multiplex PCR amplified TCR CDR3 regions from genomic DNA. Extracted genomic DNA from each cell subset was spread evenly across all wells of several immunoSEQ 96-well plates, with each plate serving as a replicate. For sorted subsets, 150 to 250 ng of genomic DNA, equivalent to 30,000 or so T cell genomes, went into each replicate PCR. Purified libraries were quantified with a Qubit 3.0 fluorometer, sized on a Bioanalyzer 2100, and re-quantified with the KAPA Library Quantification kit. A separate single-read 150-cycle Illumina NextSeq 550 flow cell was used to sequence each immunoSEQ 96-well plate. Concerning the study's data processing: The immunoSEQ output contained only junctional sequences without quality scores, so filtering could not match that applied to full-length reads. To assign V/J genes and CDR3, sequences were annotated using PyIR, a Python wrapper for IgBLAST v1.9, with IMGT germline references. Reads with weak V/J assignments (E-value above 1e-6), missing CDR3, stop codons, out-of-frame junctions, or ambiguous translated residues were removed. V3J clonotypes were defined as sequences sharing an identical inferred V gene, J gene, and CDR3 amino acid sequence. Percentage overlap between repertoires was computed as shared unique clonotypes divided by the size of the smaller repertoire. Repertoire richness was assessed with RTK rarefaction, the Chao1 estimator, and Recon v2.1 estimates of unobserved clonotypes. For all TCRbeta clonotypes obtained by the gDNA method from a few donors, generation probabilities were computed with OLGA. TCRdb retrieved this table from immuneACCESS and kept in-frame rearrangements only. Not all clones are present; in checked studies, unresolved V genes account for under half, and no reason is known for the remainder. The V and J calls and clone size are taken from that table; D and trimming were inferred from the DNA. The sample profile shows under 750,000 clones; 55% to 75% of them were found once. The top ten clonotypes cover under 2% of the sample.

This clonotype was sampled from a woman under 40 in good health. The sample comprised memory CD4+ T cells sorted from blood. The meaning of the sample's cell subset or site label: CD45RA-negative fraction. The rearranged chain carries TRBV5-6 and TRBJ1-2, and 11 junction bases match TRBD1. The CDR3 reads CASSRFSGTGGIGYTF. The nucleotide sequence is TGTGCCAGCAGCCGGTTTTCCGGGACAGGGGGTATTGGCTACACCTTC.